What follows describes a single T cell receptor beta chain. What it recognizes is unknown. The junction had 2 bases not matched to a gene; V was cut back by 2 bases and J by 3 bases. The CDR3 consists of 15 residues. Germline lookup yields CDR1 SGHRS and CDR2 YFSETQ. Researchers ran the PCR with 60 Vbeta and 13 Jbeta primers. Sequencing used immunoSEQ multiplex PCR; TCRdb keeps in-frame clones, though not all of them. The sample lists about 130,000 clones, around 72% occurring once. The data were obtained in a study of cytomegalovirus exposure and HLA in healthy donors. Regarding the study as a whole: Later analysis reportedly placed an Asian-associated ancestry cluster below the approximately 680-donor mean in N-insertions. Further analysis, carried out later, found HLA-associated TCR beta chains more clonally expanded than equally common other chains. An assumption of roughly uniform sequencing depth across donors underlay the presence/absence analyses. Within an earlier analysis, most TCR beta V segments proved productive either about 87% or about 30% of the time.

Sequences were obtained from PBMCs. The receptor was derived from a man in his late teens or twenties in good health and CMV-seropositive. The chain is built from TRBV5-1 and TRBJ2-3; 11 nucleotides line up with TRBD2. CDR3 nucleotide sequence: TGCGCCAGCAGCTTACTAGCGGGGGATACAGATACGCAGTATTTT. It codes for CASSLLAGDTDTQYF.